This T cell receptor beta chain was sequenced in a study of cytotoxic CD8 clonotypes in ibrutinib-treated CLL. This clone came up once. The targeted sequencing depth was 1 in 200,000 to 1 in 1 million T cells. Only in-frame clones appear in the TCRdb table, and some are missing; sequencing was by immunoSEQ multiplex PCR. The sample includes some 140,000 clones, around 93% of them seen just once. V trimming: 2 bases; J trimming: 2 bases; junction bases outside the gene matches: 7. In germline, CDR1 is SGHNT, CDR2 YYREEE (reference sequence). The CDR3 consists of 15 residues. The gene calls are TRBV5-4 and TRBJ2-7, with 7 bases identical to TRBD1. The receptor was isolated from a human donor with chronic lymphocytic leukemia. This material consisted of PBMCs, taken after 12 months of ibrutinib treatment. CDR3 protein: CASSFPTGTTYEQYF. CDR3 sequence (DNA): TGTGCCAGCAGCTTCCCGACAGGGACCACCTACGAGCAGTACTTC.